These 14 T cell receptor beta chains share one sample of origin, sequenced in a study of CD8+CD57+ T cells in acquired aplastic anemia. Template material for TCR beta VDJ and CDR3 profiling consisted of genomic DNA. TCRdb reprocessed the reads with MiXCR, giving one entry per CDR3 protein. The sample consists of about 210,000 distinct CDR3 sequences, approximately 35% of them appearing once. Sequencing was performed on sorted CD4+, CD8+, or CD8+CD57+ T cells (not recorded which) from PBMCs. The receptors were sampled from a human donor in good health, serving as a control.

This clonotype turned up a few times. In nucleotides, the CDR3 is TGTGCCAGCAGCCAAGATCCCAGTTCGCCCTACAATGAGCAGTTCTTC. This sequence encodes CASSQDPSSPYNEQFF. V usage is TRBV4-2 and J usage is TRBJ2-1; D not certain. The germline gives CDR1 LGHNA, CDR2 YNFKEQ. The CDR3 has 16 amino acids. V was shortened by 0 bases and J by 2 bases, with 11 bases between the two germline ends.

This clonotype was seen only a few times. V gene TRBV7-2 combines with J gene TRBJ2-2; D could derive from TRBD1 or TRBD2 (5 bases each). The CDR3 covers 13 residues. The V end was cut by 6 bases, the J end by 7 bases, with 12 bases between. Germline V lookup: CDR1 SGHTA, CDR2 FQGNSA. The CDR3 DNA is TGTGCCAGCAGAGCCGGGACGGGCGGGGAGCTGTTTTTT. It yields the protein CASRAGTGGELFF.

This clonotype was recorded at least ten times. J is TRBJ2-1 and V is TRBV2; TRBD2 matches at 9 bases. Trimming cost V 6 bases and J 7 bases; bases outside gene matches: 10. The germline CDR1 and CDR2 sequences are SNHLY and FYNNEI. The CDR3 contains 15 residues. CDR3 nucleotide sequence: TGTGCCAGCAGCCCCTTAGCGGGAGCGAGGAATGAGCAGTTCTTC. Protein product: CASSPLAGARNEQFF. Variable domain in full (rest from reference TRBV2 and TRBJ2-1): EPEVTQTPSHQVTQMGQEVILRCVPISNHLYFYWYRQILGQKVEFLVSFYNNEISEKSEIFDDQFSVERPDGSNFTLKIRSTKLEDSAMYFCASSPLAGARNEQFFGPGTRLTVL.

This chain's CDR3 is CASSYWLGDGYTF. Written as DNA, the CDR3 is TGTGCCAGCAGTTACTGGTTGGGCGATGGCTACACCTTC. J is TRBJ1-2 and V is TRBV6-4; no clear D. The CDR3 covers 13 residues. Germline CDR1 MRHNA, CDR2 SNTAGT. The V end lost 5 bases, the J end lost 6 bases, and 13 bases lay between the germline ends.

This clonotype was seen a handful of times. V gene TRBV5-5 combines with J gene TRBJ2-1; D gene unclear. The germline V and J ends were trimmed by 2 bases and 1 base, with 10 bases remaining between them. From germline, CDR1 is SGHKS and CDR2 YYEKEE (reference sequence). The CDR3 runs to 15 residues. CDR3 residues: CASSFDPWSYNEQFF. Written as DNA, the CDR3 is TGTGCCAGCAGCTTCGATCCGTGGTCCTACAATGAGCAGTTCTTC.

This clonotype was counted a few times. This rearrangement joins TRBV6-2 or TRBV6-3 to TRBJ1-4; perhaps TRBD1 as D (6 bases). The CDR3 contains 17 residues. The germline V gene encodes CDR1 MNHEY and CDR2 SVGEGT. With 4 bases removed from V and 1 base from J, the gap between germline ends came to 16 bases. CDR3 DNA: TGTGCCAGCAGTTTGCGGGGGCTCACGGTAACTAATGAAAAACTGTTTTTT. Its translation: CASSLRGLTVTNEKLFF.

J is TRBJ1-1 and V is TRBV3-1, with D possibly matching TRBD1 (5 bases). Germline loops: CDR1 LGHDT, CDR2 YNNKEL (reference sequence). The CDR3 is made up of 14 amino acids. V was shortened by 2 bases and J by 7 bases, with 14 bases between the two germline ends. The CDR3 DNA follows: TGTGCCAGCAGCCAACCCGGGCGGGGGTTTGAAGCTTTCTTT. It translates to CASSQPGRGFEAFF.

The sample holds many counts of this clonotype. The chain combines TRBV19 with TRBJ2-2; D unclear. Germline loops: CDR1 LNHDA, CDR2 SQIVND (reference sequence). Trimming pared 6 bases from V and 7 bases from J, leaving 6 bases between. The CDR3 sequence is 11 residues long. The CDR3 DNA sequence: TGTGCCAGTAGACGGGTCGGGGAGCTGTTTTTT. Translating it yields CASRRVGELFF.

V gene TRBV18 combines with J gene TRBJ1-2, with TRBD1 as a possible D gene (6 bases). The germline gives CDR1 KGHSH, CDR2 LQKENI. Trimming removed 2 bases from V and 4 bases from J, with 17 bases in between. The CDR3 contains 16 residues. CDR3 nucleotide sequence: TGTGCCAGCTCACCAAGTATAGGACAGACCACCTATGGCTACACCTTC. Translation gives CASSPSIGQTTYGYTF.

Many counts were recorded for this clonotype. The V gene is TRBV2, the J gene TRBJ1-6, with D unresolved. V dropped 10 bases and J dropped 7 bases, with 20 bases sitting between them. The CDR3 is made up of 15 amino acids. Germline values: CDR1 SNHLY, CDR2 FYNNEI. Here the CDR3 DNA reads TGTGCCACTCAAGAGGAGGACCAGAGAAATTCACCCCTCCACTTT. Translation: CATQEEDQRNSPLHF.

This clonotype was observed at least ten times. The chain joins TRBV10-3 to TRBJ2-7, with TRBD1 as a possible D gene (8 bases). V was clipped by 10 bases and J by 6 bases, with 22 bases between them. Germline V gene data show CDR1 as ENHRY and CDR2 as SYGVKD. The CDR3 extends over 14 amino acids. The CDR3 DNA reads as TGTGCCACGGGAGGAGGGACAGGTGCTAGCGAGCAGTACTTC. This translates into CATGGGTGASEQYF.

There are many counts of this clonotype. This chain links TRBV19 with TRBJ1-5, with a weak D call TRBD1 (5 bases). The V and J ends lost 7 bases and 0 bases respectively, with 13 bases between them. The CDR3 extends over 15 amino acids. CDR1 and CDR2 (germline): LNHDA, SQIVND (reference sequence). The CDR3 coding sequence is TGTGCCAGTACCCGAGGGGTATATAGCAATCAGCCCCAGCATTTT. The encoded protein is CASTRGVYSNQPQHF. Based on the CDR3 plus reference TRBV19 and TRBJ1-5, the full variable domain is DGGITQSPKYLFRKEGQNVTLSCEQNLNHDAMYWYRQDPGQGLRLIYYSQIVNDFQKGDIAEGYSVSREKKESFPLTVTSAQKNPTAFYLCASTRGVYSNQPQHFGDGTRLSIL.

Remarks on this clonotype: This clone may be a read error of a much larger clone one base away. V is TRBV5-1 and J is TRBJ1-2; the D gene is possibly TRBD1 (6 bases). Germline V gives CDR1 SGHRS, CDR2 YFSETQ. CDR3 length equals 16 residues. This CDR3 reads CASRLEGGTLSYGYTF. CDR3 DNA sequence: TGCGCCAGCCGCTTGGAGGGGGGGACGCTCTCCTATGGCTACACCTTC.

The chain recombines TRBV12-3 or TRBV12-4 with TRBJ2-3, with 11 bases aligning to TRBD2. V gave up 3 bases and J gave up 2 bases; unmatched junction bases: 4. This CDR3 has 16 residues. The CDR3 here is CASSFPSGGITDTQYF. In nucleotides, the CDR3 is TGTGCCAGCAGTTTTCCTAGCGGGGGGATCACAGATACGCAGTATTTT.